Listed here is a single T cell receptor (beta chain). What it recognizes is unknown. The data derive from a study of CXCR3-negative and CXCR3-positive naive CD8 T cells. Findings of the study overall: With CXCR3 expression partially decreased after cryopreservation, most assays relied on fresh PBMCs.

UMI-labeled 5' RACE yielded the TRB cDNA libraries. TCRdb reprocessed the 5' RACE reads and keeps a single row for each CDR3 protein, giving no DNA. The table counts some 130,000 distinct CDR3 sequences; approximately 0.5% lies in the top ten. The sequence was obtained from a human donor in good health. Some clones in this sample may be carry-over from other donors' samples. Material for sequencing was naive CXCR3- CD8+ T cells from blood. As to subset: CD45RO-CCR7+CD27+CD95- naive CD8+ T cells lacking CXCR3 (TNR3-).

The CDR3 protein is CASSLSSRESQETQYF. The chain uses TRBV7-9 and TRBJ2-5; no DNA is available, so the TRBD2 call from TCRdb remains unchecked. Germline CDR1 is SEHNR and CDR2 is FQNEAQ (reference sequence). The CDR3 extends over 16 amino acids.